The source of this T cell receptor (beta chain) is a study of blood T cells in healthy people across ages. The study's findings and limits: As age increased, TCR beta diversity per million T cells fell in a roughly linear fashion.

Individuals who donated were healthy Caucasians from Russia aged roughly 6 to 100. Extraction of total RNA produced a minimum of 6 micrograms from each sample. Notes on this clonotype: Antigen specificity is unknown.

Together with a sample-barcoded 5' primer, a J-beta primer mix was included in a second PCR lasting about 6 to 12 cycles. TCRdb independently ran MiXCR on the 5' RACE reads; one entry per CDR3 protein. The table has roughly 500,000 distinct CDR3 sequences, 25% to 30% seen once. The sequence was obtained from a woman between 70 and 85 years old in good health. Sequenced sample: blood.

The DNA for the CDR3 is TGTGCCAGCAGCTTCTACACGGAGACCCAGTACTTC. Its protein product is CASSFYTETQYF. The chain combines TRBV7-8 with TRBJ2-5; D unclear. The CDR3 loop spans 12 amino acids. V lost 3 bases, J lost 5 bases, and 7 bases lay in between. Per the germline V gene, CDR1 is SGHVS and CDR2 is FQNEAQ.